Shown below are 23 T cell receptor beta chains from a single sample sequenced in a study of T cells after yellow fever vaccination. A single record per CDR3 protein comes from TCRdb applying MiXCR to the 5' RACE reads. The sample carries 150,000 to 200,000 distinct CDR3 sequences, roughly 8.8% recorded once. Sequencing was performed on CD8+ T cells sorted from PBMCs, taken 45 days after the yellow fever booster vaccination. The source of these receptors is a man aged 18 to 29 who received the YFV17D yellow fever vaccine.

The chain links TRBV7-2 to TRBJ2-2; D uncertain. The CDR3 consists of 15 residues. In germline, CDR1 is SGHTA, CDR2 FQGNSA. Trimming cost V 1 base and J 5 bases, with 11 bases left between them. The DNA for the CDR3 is TGTGCCAGCAGCTTAGGCCCGGAATTAACCGGGGAGCTGTTTTTT. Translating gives CASSLGPELTGELFF.

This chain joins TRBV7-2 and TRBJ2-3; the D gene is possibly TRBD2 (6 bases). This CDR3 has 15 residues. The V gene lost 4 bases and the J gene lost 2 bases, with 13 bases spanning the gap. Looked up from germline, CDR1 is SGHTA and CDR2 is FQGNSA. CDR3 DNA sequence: TGTGCCAGCAGCTCCCCCGCGGGGAACACAGATACGCAGTATTTT. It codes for CASSSPAGNTDTQYF.

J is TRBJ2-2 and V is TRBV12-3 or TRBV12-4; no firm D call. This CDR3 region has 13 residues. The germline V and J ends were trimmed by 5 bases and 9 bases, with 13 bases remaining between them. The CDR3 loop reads CASSGVVIWELFF. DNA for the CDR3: TGTGCCAGCAGTGGAGTGGTCATATGGGAGCTGTTTTTT.

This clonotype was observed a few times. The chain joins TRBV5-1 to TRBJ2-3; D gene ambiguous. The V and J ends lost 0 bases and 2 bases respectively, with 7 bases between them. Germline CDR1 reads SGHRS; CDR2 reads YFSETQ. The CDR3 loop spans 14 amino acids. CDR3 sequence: CASSLGRDTDTQYF. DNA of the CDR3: TGCGCCAGCAGCTTGGGGAGAGACACAGATACGCAGTATTTT.

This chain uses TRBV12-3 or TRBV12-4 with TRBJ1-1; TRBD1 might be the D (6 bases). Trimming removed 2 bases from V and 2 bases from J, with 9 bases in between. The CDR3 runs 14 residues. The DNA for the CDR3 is TGTGCCAGCAGTTTACCGGACAGAAACACTGAAGCTTTCTTT. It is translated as CASSLPDRNTEAFF.

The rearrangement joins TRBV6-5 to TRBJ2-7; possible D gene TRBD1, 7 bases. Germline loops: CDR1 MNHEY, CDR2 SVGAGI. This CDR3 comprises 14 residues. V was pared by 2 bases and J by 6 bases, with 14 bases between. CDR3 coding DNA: TGTGCCAGCAGTTACGGGCAGGGGGGCTTCGAGCAGTACTTC. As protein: CASSYGQGGFEQYF.

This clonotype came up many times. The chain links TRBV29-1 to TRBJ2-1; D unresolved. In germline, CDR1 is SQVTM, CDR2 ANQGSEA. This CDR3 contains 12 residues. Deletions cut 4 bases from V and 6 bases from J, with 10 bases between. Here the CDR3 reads CSVGFMGNEQFF. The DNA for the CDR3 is TGCAGCGTTGGTTTTATGGGCAATGAGCAGTTCTTC.

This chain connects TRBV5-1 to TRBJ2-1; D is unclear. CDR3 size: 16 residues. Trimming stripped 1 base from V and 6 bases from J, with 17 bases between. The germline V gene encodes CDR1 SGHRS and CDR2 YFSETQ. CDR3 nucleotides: TGCGCCAGCAGCTTGTGGGTGGATTCGTCGGTCAATGAGCAGTTCTTC. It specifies CASSLWVDSSVNEQFF.

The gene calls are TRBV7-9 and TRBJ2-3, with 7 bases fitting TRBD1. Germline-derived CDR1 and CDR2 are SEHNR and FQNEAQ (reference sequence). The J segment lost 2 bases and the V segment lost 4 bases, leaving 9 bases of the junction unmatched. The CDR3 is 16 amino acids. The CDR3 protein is CASSWYPGQNTDTQYF. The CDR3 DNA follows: TGTGCCAGCAGCTGGTACCCGGGACAGAACACAGATACGCAGTATTTT.

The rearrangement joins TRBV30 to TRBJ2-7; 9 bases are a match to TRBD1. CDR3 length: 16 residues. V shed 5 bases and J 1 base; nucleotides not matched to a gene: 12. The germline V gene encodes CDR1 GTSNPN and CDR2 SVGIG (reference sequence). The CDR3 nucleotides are TGTGCCTGGGAGAGGGACAGGGCGAAAACTTCCTACGAGCAGTACTTC. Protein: CAWERDRAKTSYEQYF.

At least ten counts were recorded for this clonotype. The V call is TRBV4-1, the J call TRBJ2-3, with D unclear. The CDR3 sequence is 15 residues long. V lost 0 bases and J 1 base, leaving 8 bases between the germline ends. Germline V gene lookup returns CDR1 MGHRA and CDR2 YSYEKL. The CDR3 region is CASSQEGGRTDTQYF. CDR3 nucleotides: TGCGCCAGCAGCCAAGAAGGTGGACGCACAGATACGCAGTATTTT.

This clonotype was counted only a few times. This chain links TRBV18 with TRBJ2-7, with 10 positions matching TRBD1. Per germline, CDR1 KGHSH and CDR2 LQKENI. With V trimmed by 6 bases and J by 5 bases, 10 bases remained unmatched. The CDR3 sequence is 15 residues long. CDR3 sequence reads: CASSPPGTGEHEQYF. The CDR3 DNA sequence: TGTGCCAGCTCTCCCCCGGGGACAGGGGAACACGAGCAGTACTTC. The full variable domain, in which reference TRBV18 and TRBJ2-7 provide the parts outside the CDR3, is NAGVMQNPRHLVRRRGQEARLRCSPMKGHSHVYWYRQLPEEGLKFMVYLQKENIIDESGMPKERFSAEFPKEGPSILRIQQVVRGDSAAYFCASSPPGTGEHEQYFGPGTRLTVT.

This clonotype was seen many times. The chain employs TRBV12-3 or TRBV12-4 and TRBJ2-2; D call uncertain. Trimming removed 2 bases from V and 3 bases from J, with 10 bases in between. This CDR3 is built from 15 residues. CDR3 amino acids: CASSLMGSYTGELFF. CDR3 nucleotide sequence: TGTGCCAGCAGTTTAATGGGGTCGTACACCGGGGAGCTGTTTTTT.

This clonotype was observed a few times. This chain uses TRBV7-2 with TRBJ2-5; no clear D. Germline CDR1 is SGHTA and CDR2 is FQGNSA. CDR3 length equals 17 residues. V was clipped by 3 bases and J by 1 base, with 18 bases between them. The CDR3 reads CASSFGLMKSSQETQYF. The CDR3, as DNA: TGTGCCAGCAGCTTCGGGCTGATGAAGTCGTCCCAAGAGACCCAGTACTTC. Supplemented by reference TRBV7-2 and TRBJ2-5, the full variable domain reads GAGVSQSPSNKVTEKGKDVELRCDPISGHTALYWYRQSLGQGLEFLIYFQGNSAPDKSGLPSDRFSAERTGGSVSTLTIQRTQQEDSAVYLCASSFGLMKSSQETQYFGPGTRLLVL.

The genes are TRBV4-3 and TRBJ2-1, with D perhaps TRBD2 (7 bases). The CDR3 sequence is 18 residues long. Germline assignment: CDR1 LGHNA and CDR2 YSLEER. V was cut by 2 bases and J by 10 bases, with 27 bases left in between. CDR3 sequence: CASSQSLMGGGPHGEQFF. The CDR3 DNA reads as TGCGCCAGCAGCCAATCCCTCATGGGGGGGGGCCCTCACGGGGAGCAGTTCTTC.

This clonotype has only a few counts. CDR3 loop: CSARSSAVIGDEQFF. The CDR3 region has the DNA TGCAGTGCTAGGAGCAGCGCGGTCATAGGTGATGAGCAGTTCTTC. The chain carries TRBV20-1 and TRBJ2-1; D is unclear. The CDR3 sequence is 15 residues long. In germline, CDR1 is DFQATT, CDR2 SNEGSKA (reference sequence). V lost 3 bases, J lost 8 bases, and 20 bases lay in between.

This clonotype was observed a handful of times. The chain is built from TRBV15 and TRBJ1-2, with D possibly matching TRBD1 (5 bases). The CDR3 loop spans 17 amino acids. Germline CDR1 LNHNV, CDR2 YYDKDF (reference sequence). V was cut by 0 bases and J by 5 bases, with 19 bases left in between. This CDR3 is CATSRDTGDRSIYGYTF. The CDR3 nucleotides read TGTGCCACCAGCAGAGATACGGGGGATCGATCAATTTATGGCTACACCTTC.

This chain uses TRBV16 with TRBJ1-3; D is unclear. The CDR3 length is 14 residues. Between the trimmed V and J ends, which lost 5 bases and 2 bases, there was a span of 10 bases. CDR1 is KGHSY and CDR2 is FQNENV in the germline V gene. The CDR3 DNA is TGTGCCAGCAGCGACCTGGGTCCTGGAAACACCATATATTTT. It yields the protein CASSDLGPGNTIYF.

DNA of the CDR3: TGTGCCAGCGCGTTGGTGGACATTCAGTACTTC. It translates to CASALVDIQYF. The gene calls are TRBV12-3 or TRBV12-4 and TRBJ2-4; no clear D. V was pared by 8 bases and J by 8 bases, with 10 bases between. The CDR3 totals 11 residues.

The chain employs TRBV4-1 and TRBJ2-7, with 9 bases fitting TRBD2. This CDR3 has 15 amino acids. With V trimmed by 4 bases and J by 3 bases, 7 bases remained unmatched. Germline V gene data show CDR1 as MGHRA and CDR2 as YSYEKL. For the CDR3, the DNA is TGCGCCAGCAGCCGCAGTAGCGGGGGAATCTACGAGCAGTACTTC. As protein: CASSRSSGGIYEQYF.

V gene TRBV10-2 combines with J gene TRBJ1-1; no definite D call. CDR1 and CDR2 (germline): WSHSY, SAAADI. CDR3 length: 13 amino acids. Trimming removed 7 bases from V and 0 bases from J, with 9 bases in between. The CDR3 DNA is TGCGCCAGCACGGGGAGCATGAACACTGAAGCTTTCTTT. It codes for CASTGSMNTEAFF.

CDR3 sequence (DNA): TGTGCCAGCAGCGTAGGGGGACAGACACCCCTCCACTTT. It encodes CASSVGGQTPLHF. The rearrangement uses TRBV9 and TRBJ1-6, with 7 bases fitting TRBD1. Germline values: CDR1 SGDLS, CDR2 YYNGEE. After removal of 0 bases from V and 11 bases from J, the junction contained 2 bases not matched to a gene. The CDR3 is 13 amino acids.

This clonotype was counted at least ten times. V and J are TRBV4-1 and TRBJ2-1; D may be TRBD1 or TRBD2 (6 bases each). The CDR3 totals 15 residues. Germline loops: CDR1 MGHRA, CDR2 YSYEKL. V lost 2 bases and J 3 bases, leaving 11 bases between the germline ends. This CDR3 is CASSQIGGSYNEQFF. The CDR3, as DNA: TGCGCCAGCAGCCAAATCGGGGGCAGCTACAATGAGCAGTTCTTC.